A selection of T cell receptor beta chains follows, all from one sample in a study of blood T cells in healthy people across ages. TCRdb redid the calling of the 5' RACE reads with MiXCR, one entry per CDR3 protein. The sample lists 700,000 to 900,000 distinct CDR3 sequences, about 26% occurring once. These data also featured in a second study, about T cells of mothers and their children.

The source material was blood. The receptor set was obtained from a boy aged 5-17 years in good health. Both conserved end residues are part of each CDR3. A D gene is named only where the DNA matches it firmly. Size values are once, few and many counts, or a class for expanded clones, and some rows have none.

d_gene,abundance,j_gene,v_gene,CDR3aa,CDR3nt
TRBD1,NA,TRBJ2-5,TRBV11-2,CASSSGQAKTQYF,TGTGCCAGCAGCTCGGGACAGGCTAAGACCCAGTACTTC
NA,NA,TRBJ2-6,TRBV7-9,CASSSRLAHNGANVLTF,TGTGCCAGCAGCTCCCGGCTGGCCCATAATGGGGCCAACGTCCTGACTTTC
NA,NA,TRBJ2-7,TRBV4-1,CASSQDNIYEQYF,TGCGCCAGCAGCCAAGATAACATCTACGAGCAGTACTTC
TRBD2,few,TRBJ2-2,TRBV6-1,CASSGARLAGFF,TGTGCCAGCAGTGGGGCGAGGCTAGCGGGGTTCTTT
NA,NA,TRBJ2-5,TRBV20-1,CSASYGGQETQYF,TGCAGTGCTAGTTATGGGGGGCAAGAGACCCAGTACTTC
NA,NA,TRBJ1-1,TRBV7-9,CASSNLGEMNTEAFF,TGTGCCAGCAGCAATTTAGGGGAGATGAACACTGAAGCTTTCTTT
TRBD2,NA,TRBJ2-3,TRBV10-3,CAITSRAGGADTQYF,TGTGCCATCACCTCGAGGGCGGGGGGTGCAGATACGCAGTATTTT
TRBD1,NA,TRBJ2-3,TRBV5-1,CASSLRDRASDTQYF,TGCGCCAGCAGCCTCCGGGACAGGGCGTCAGATACGCAGTATTTT
NA,few,TRBJ1-5,TRBV7-2,CASSLWSGTLQPQHF,TGTGCCAGCAGCTTATGGTCAGGGACTCTTCAGCCCCAGCATTTT
NA,NA,TRBJ2-5,TRBV7-2,CASSPRLRGETQYF,TGTGCCAGCAGCCCCCGACTCCGGGGGGAGACCCAGTACTTC
TRBD1,few,TRBJ1-1,TRBV19,CASPGDRGILGNTEAFF,TGTGCCAGTCCTGGGGACAGGGGTATTTTGGGGAACACTGAAGCTTTCTTT
NA,NA,TRBJ2-5,TRBV6-5,CASSLQLSKETQYF,TGTGCCAGCAGTCTCCAACTCTCGAAAGAGACCCAGTACTTC
NA,few,TRBJ2-7,TRBV27,CLQVGWHEQYF,TGTCTGCAGGTAGGGTGGCACGAGCAGTACTTC
TRBD1,few,TRBJ2-7,TRBV6-6,CATRYLRGQNEQYF,TGTGCCACCAGGTACCTCAGGGGGCAAAACGAGCAGTACTTC
NA,NA,TRBJ2-5,TRBV2,CASRRRDGQETQYF,TGTGCCAGCAGAAGAAGGGACGGGCAAGAGACCCAGTACTTC
NA,few,TRBJ2-7,TRBV10-3,CAISESRRSYEQYF,TGTGCCATCAGTGAGTCGCGCCGCTCCTACGAGCAGTACTTC
NA,NA,TRBJ1-5,TRBV4-3,CASSQVEGFGNQPQHF,TGCGCCAGCAGCCAAGTTGAGGGCTTTGGCAATCAGCCCCAGCATTTT
NA,NA,TRBJ2-1,TRBV11-3,CASSPGGGHIYNEQFF,TGTGCCAGCAGCCCAGGGGGAGGACATATTTACAATGAGCAGTTCTTC
NA,few,TRBJ2-2,TRBV9,CASTAYQGVDTGELFF,TGTGCCAGCACCGCGTACCAGGGCGTCGACACCGGGGAGCTGTTTTTT
NA,NA,TRBJ1-4,TRBV29-1,CSVEDREGTFF,TGCAGCGTTGAAGACAGGGAGGGGACGTTTTTT
NA,many,TRBJ2-5,TRBV6-6,CASSYDAGETQYF,TGTGCCAGCAGTTACGACGCTGGCGAGACCCAGTACTTC
NA,NA,TRBJ2-7,TRBV7-2,CASSLGAQIVNEQYF,TGTGCCAGCAGCTTAGGCGCCCAGATTGTGAACGAGCAGTACTTC
NA,NA,TRBJ2-3,TRBV24-1,CATSDPDTQYF,TGTGCCACCAGTGATCCAGATACGCAGTATTTT
TRBD1,NA,TRBJ2-3,TRBV29-1,CSAQQGGNTDTQYF,TGCAGCGCTCAACAGGGGGGAAACACAGATACGCAGTATTTT
NA,NA,TRBJ2-1,TRBV15,CATSREAGAYNEQFF,TGTGCCACCAGCAGAGAGGCGGGCGCCTACAATGAGCAGTTCTTC
TRBD2,few,TRBJ2-3,TRBV11-2,CASSWTSGGGDTQYF,TGTGCCAGCAGCTGGACTAGCGGGGGGGGAGATACGCAGTATTTT
TRBD2,NA,TRBJ2-1,TRBV10-1,CASSGDGGAHNEQFF,TGCGCCAGCAGTGGGGACGGGGGGGCCCATAATGAGCAGTTCTTC
NA,NA,TRBJ2-2,TRBV7-6,CASSLGLGHTGELFF,TGTGCCAGCAGCTTAGGATTGGGGCACACCGGGGAGCTGTTTTTT
TRBD2,few,TRBJ2-3,TRBV7-3,CASSLSGLAGQAQYF,TGTGCCAGCAGCTTATCAGGTCTAGCGGGCCAGGCGCAGTATTTT
NA,NA,TRBJ2-5,TRBV6-5,CASSSPQETYQETQYF,TGTGCCAGCAGTTCCCCCCAGGAAACGTACCAAGAGACCCAGTACTTC
NA,NA,TRBJ2-5,TRBV25-1,CASSVVGGQYQETQYF,TGTGCCAGCAGTGTAGTCGGGGGCCAGTACCAAGAGACCCAGTACTTC
TRBD1,NA,TRBJ2-3,TRBV7-3,CAGSSPGQGVDTQYF,TGTGCCGGCAGCTCCCCGGGACAGGGAGTGGATACGCAGTATTTT
TRBD2,NA,TRBJ2-5,TRBV20-1,CSASRGGASETQYF,TGCAGTGCTAGTCGCGGGGGGGCCTCGGAGACCCAGTACTTC
NA,NA,TRBJ2-7,TRBV11-1,CASTLDRRSYEQYF,TGTGCCAGCACCCTGGACAGACGGTCCTACGAGCAGTACTTC
NA,NA,TRBJ2-7,TRBV28,CASSLKGNEQYF,TGTGCCAGCAGTTTGAAGGGGAACGAGCAGTACTTC